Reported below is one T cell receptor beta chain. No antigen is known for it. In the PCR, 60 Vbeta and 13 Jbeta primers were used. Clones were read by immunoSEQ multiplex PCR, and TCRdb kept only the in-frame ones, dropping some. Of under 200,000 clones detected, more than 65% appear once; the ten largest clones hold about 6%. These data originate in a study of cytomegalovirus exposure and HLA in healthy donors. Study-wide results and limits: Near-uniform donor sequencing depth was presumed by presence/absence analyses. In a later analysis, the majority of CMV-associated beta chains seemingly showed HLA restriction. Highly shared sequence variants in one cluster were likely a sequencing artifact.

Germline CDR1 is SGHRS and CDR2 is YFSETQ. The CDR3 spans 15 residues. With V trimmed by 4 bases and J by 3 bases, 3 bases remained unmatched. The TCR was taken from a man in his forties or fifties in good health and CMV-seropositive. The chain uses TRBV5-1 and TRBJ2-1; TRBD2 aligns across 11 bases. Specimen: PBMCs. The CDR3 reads CASSTTSGGYNEQFF. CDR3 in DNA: TGCGCCAGCAGCACTACTAGCGGGGGCTACAATGAGCAGTTCTTC.